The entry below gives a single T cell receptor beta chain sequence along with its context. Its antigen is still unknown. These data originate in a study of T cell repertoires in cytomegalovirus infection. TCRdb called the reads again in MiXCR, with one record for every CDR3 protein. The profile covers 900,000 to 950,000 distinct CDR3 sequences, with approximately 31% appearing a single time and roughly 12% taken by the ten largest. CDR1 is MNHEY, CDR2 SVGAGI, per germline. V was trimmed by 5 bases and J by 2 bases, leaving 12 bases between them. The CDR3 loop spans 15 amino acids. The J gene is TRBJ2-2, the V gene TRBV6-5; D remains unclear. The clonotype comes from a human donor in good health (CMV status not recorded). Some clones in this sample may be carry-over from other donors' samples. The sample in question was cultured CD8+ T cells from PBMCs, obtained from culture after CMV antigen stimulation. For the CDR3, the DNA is TGTGCCAGCAGTGAATTCTCAAGCAACACCGGGGAGCTGTTTTTT. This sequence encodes CASSEFSSNTGELFF.